Listed below are T cell receptor beta chains from one sample, sequenced in a study of response to subunit inactivated influenza vaccine. TCRdb analysed the RT-PCR reads with MiXCR anew, one entry per CDR3 protein. The data hold about 150,000 distinct CDR3 sequences, with over 8.5% observed a single time. Material: CD8+ T cells sorted from PBMCs, obtained 23 months after vaccination. These receptors were obtained from a man between 50 and 70 years old who received an inactivated influenza vaccine. Each CDR3 is given with its conserved first and last residue. A D gene is named only where the DNA matches it firmly. Expanded clones get a size class; other rows say once, few or many, or leave the size out.

length | D | size | J | V | DNA | CDR3
14 | - | few | TRBJ2-7 | TRBV7-2 | TGTGCCAGCAGCTTATCGGAGGGCTCCTACGAGCAGTACTTC | CASSLSEGSYEQYF
15 | TRBD1 | many | TRBJ2-7 | TRBV27 | TGTGCCAGCAGTCTTGAACAGGGGGCGCCCTACGAGCAGTACTTC | CASSLEQGAPYEQYF
13 | - | - | TRBJ2-7 | TRBV7-8 | TGTGCCAGCGACACAGGGAACCCCTCGGAGCAGTACTTC | CASDTGNPSEQYF
15 | - | many | TRBJ1-4 | TRBV28 | TGTGCCAGCAGTTCTGCAGGGGAGGCTAATGAAAAACTGTTTTTT | CASSSAGEANEKLFF
14 | - | - | TRBJ1-4 | TRBV4-1 | TGCGCCAGCAGCCATGGCAGGGCGGATGAAAAACTGTTTTTT | CASSHGRADEKLFF
11 | - | few | TRBJ2-3 | TRBV6-5 | TGTGCCAGTTGGTGGGCAGATACGCAGTATTTT | CASWWADTQYF
17 | TRBD2 | few | TRBJ2-1 | TRBV9 | TGTGCCAGCAGCACATCGACTAGCGGGAGTGGGAGGAATGAGCAGTTCTTC | CASSTSTSGSGRNEQFF
14 | - | many | TRBJ2-1 | TRBV29-1 | TGCAGCGTTTTCCCGACAGATACCAACAATGAGCAGTTCTTC | CSVFPTDTNNEQFF
16 | TRBD1 | - | TRBJ2-3 | TRBV29-1 | TGCAGCGTCGAAGTGGTAAAGACAGGGGCATCAGATACGCAGTATTTT | CSVEVVKTGASDTQYF
15 | - | - | TRBJ2-7 | TRBV5-1 | TGCGCCAGCAGCTTCGAGCCCGACAGCACCTACGAGCAGTACTTC | CASSFEPDSTYEQYF
12 | - | many | TRBJ2-5 | TRBV6-2/TRBV6-3 | TGTGCCAGCAGTCCCCCCCAAGAGACCCAGTACTTC | CASSPPQETQYF
15 | - | many | TRBJ2-1 | TRBV9 | TGTGCCAGCAGCGTAAGTTTTAGAAGTAGTGATGAGCAGTTCTTC | CASSVSFRSSDEQFF
16 | - | - | TRBJ2-2 | TRBV28 | TGTGCCAGCAGTTACGGACTTTTTCTGAACACCGGGGAGCTGTTTTTT | CASSYGLFLNTGELFF
12 | - | - | TRBJ2-2 | TRBV9 | TGTGCCAGCAGCCCCGCGGTCGGGGAGCTGTTTTTT | CASSPAVGELFF
15 | TRBD1 | many | TRBJ2-7 | TRBV7-9 | TGTGCCAGCAGCTTAATGTACGACAGGGACGACGAGCAGTACTTC | CASSLMYDRDDEQYF
13 | - | many | TRBJ2-3 | TRBV4-2 | TGTGCCAGCAGCCAAGTCCGTACAGATACGCAGTATTTT | CASSQVRTDTQYF
17 | - | many | TRBJ2-2 | TRBV28 | TGTGCCAGCAGTTTATGGGGCAGCGCTTCGAACACCGGGGAGCTGTTTTTT | CASSLWGSASNTGELFF